This T cell receptor beta chain is from a study of cytomegalovirus exposure and HLA in healthy donors. Study outcomes and limitations: TRBV6-2, TRBV6-3 and other indistinguishable V segments were excluded.

About this clone itself: Its antigen is currently unknown.

The CDR3 spans 15 residues. CDR1 MNHEY and CDR2 SVGAGI come from the germline V gene. With V trimmed by 8 bases and J by 4 bases, 10 bases remained unmatched. PCR amplification relied on 60 Vbeta primers (plus 13 Jbeta primers). TCRdb keeps only in-frame clones here, not all; method: immunoSEQ multiplex PCR. This repertoire shows 150,000 to 200,000 clones, just under 80% found once; its top ten account for 9.5% to 10%. Sequencing was done on a sample of PBMCs. The chain has TRBV6-5 and TRBJ2-2, with 7 bases matching TRBD1. The TCR originated in a man aged 18 to 30 in good health and CMV-seropositive. In DNA form, the CDR3 reads TGTGCCAGCCATCCGGGATCAGGGGGCACCGGGGAGCTGTTTTTT. It translates to CASHPGSGGTGELFF.